This T cell receptor beta chain was recovered during a study of cytomegalovirus exposure and HLA in healthy donors. Overall study findings and caveats: Listed as cytomegalovirus-associated were more than 150 TCR beta chains. In an earlier analysis, in about 530 donors, most V segments appeared productive either ~87% or ~30% of the time. After further analysis at a later stage, 16,951 TCR beta sequences were associated with HLA alleles at 0.05 false discovery rate.

As to this clone: What it recognizes is unknown.

It was with 60 Vbeta and 13 Jbeta primers that the PCR ran. The data were produced by immunoSEQ multiplex PCR, yet TCRdb's version contains in-frame clones alone and is incomplete. The profile shows some 120,000 clones, around 85% of them singletons. Sequenced input: PBMCs. This TCR was recovered from a woman aged 30 to 39 in good health and CMV-seropositive.

CDR3 DNA: TGCAGCGTCCGGACTTCTACAGATACGCAGTATTTT. Amino acid sequence: CSVRTSTDTQYF. The rearrangement joins TRBV29-1 to TRBJ2-3; weak D call: TRBD2 (5 bases). The V gene's germline CDR1 is SQVTM and CDR2 ANQGSEA. Trimming pared 6 bases from V and 3 bases from J, leaving 10 bases between. This CDR3 has 12 residues.